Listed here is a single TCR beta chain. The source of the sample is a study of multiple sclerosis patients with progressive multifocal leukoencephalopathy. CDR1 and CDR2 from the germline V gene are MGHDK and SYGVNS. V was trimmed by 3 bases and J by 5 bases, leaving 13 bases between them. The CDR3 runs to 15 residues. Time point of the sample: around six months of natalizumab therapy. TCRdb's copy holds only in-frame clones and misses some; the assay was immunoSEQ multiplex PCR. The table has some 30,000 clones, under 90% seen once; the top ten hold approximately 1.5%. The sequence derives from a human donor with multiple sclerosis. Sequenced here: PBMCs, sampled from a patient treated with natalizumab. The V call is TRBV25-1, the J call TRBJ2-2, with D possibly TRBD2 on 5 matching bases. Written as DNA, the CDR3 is TGTGCCAGCAGTGACTCAGGACGGGAAACCGGGGAGCTGTTTTTT. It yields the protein CASSDSGRETGELFF.